Shown below are 9 T cell receptor beta chains from a single sample sequenced in a study of OX40 agonist ivuxolimab in advanced cancers. The table came from immunoSEQ multiplex PCR; TCRdb's copy has only in-frame clones and leaves some out. The sample carries some 98,000 clones, about 80% recorded once. Material: CD4+ or CD8+ T cells sorted from blood, obtained in a trial of the OX40 agonist ivuxolimab. The receptors were gathered from an adult with an advanced solid tumor such as melanoma, head and neck, liver or kidney cancer.

CDR3 sequence reads: CASSSTGSNQPQHF. In nucleotides, the CDR3 is TGTGCCAGCTCATCGACAGGATCCAATCAGCCCCAGCATTTT. The rearrangement links TRBV18 to TRBJ1-5, with D maybe TRBD1 (6 bases). Germline loops: CDR1 KGHSH, CDR2 LQKENI. The V and J ends lost 5 bases and 3 bases respectively, with 11 bases between them. The CDR3 spans 14 residues. The full variable domain, in which reference TRBV18 and TRBJ1-5 provide the parts outside the CDR3, is NAGVMQNPRHLVRRRGQEARLRCSPMKGHSHVYWYRQLPEEGLKFMVYLQKENIIDESGMPKERFSAEFPKEGPSILRIQQVVRGDSAAYFCASSSTGSNQPQHFGDGTRLSIL.

The J gene is TRBJ2-7, the V gene TRBV7-9; no clear D gene. The V end lost 1 base, the J end lost 2 bases, and 6 bases lay between the germline ends. CDR1 and CDR2 (germline): SEHNR, FQNEAQ (reference sequence). This CDR3 comprises 13 residues. CDR3 nucleotide sequence: TGTGCCAGCAGCTTAGGAACGGCCTACGAGCAGTACTTC. It yields the protein CASSLGTAYEQYF.

The rearrangement links TRBV28 to TRBJ2-5; maybe TRBD1 (5 bases). The J call may be wrong; the DNA end is better matched by TRBJ2-7. The CDR3 is made up of 15 amino acids. In germline, CDR1 is MDHEN, CDR2 SYDVKM. CDR3 region: CASSLVGRVNHEQYF. DNA of the CDR3: TGTGCCAGCAGTTTGGTCGGCAGGGTAAACCACGAGCAGTACTTC.

The rearrangement joins TRBV18 to TRBJ1-1; D gene unclear. With 2 bases removed from V and 6 bases from J, the gap between germline ends came to 10 bases. The CDR3 is 13 amino acids. Germline CDR1 is KGHSH and CDR2 is LQKENI. The CDR3 nucleotides are TGTGCCAGCTCACCAACAAAGATCCCTGAAGCTTTCTTT. Its translation is CASSPTKIPEAFF.

To note about this clone: Other DNA sequences in the sample encode the same CDR3. The CDR3 sequence is CASSLSETQYF. In DNA form, the CDR3 reads TGTGCCAGCAGCTTGTCGGAGACCCAGTACTTC. The genes are TRBV5-4 and TRBJ2-5; D is undetermined. The germline V and J ends were trimmed by 1 base and 5 bases, with 3 bases remaining between them. CDR3 size: 11 residues. Germline lookup yields CDR1 SGHNT and CDR2 YYREEE (reference sequence). Drawing the rest from reference TRBV5-4 and TRBJ2-5, the complete variable domain is ETGVTQSPTHLIKTRGQQVTLRCSSQSGHNTVSWYQQALGQGPQFIFQYYREEENGRGNFPPRFSGLQFPNYSSELNVNALELDDSALYLCASSLSETQYFGPGTRLLVL.

The chain combines TRBV5-1 with TRBJ1-1, with D tentatively TRBD1 (5 bases). Trimming removed 5 bases from V and 7 bases from J, with 15 bases in between. Per germline, CDR1 SGHRS and CDR2 YFSETQ. The CDR3 covers 13 residues. The CDR3 region has the DNA TGCGCCAGCAGATGGGACGTCGGGAGTGAAGCTTTCTTT. Amino acid sequence: CASRWDVGSEAFF.

This clone is a singleton in its sample. This rearrangement joins TRBV10-3 to TRBJ2-1, with D uncertain. The CDR3 runs 12 residues. V dropped 1 base and J dropped 10 bases, with 8 bases sitting between them. CDR1 ENHRY and CDR2 SYGVKD come from the germline V gene. CDR3 in DNA: TGTGCCATCAGTGAGTGGGCGGTAGAGCAGTTCTTC. Translated: CAISEWAVEQFF.

J is TRBJ2-7 and V is TRBV18; D ambiguous. V was pared by 2 bases and J by 5 bases, with 7 bases between. Per germline, CDR1 KGHSH and CDR2 LQKENI. This CDR3 contains 12 residues. The CDR3, as DNA: TGTGCCAGCTCACCATTGACGGACGAGCAGTACTTC. This codes for CASSPLTDEQYF.

In DNA, the CDR3 is TGCGCCAGCATTTCGTCGGGGTGGTCGGCAGGCCTAAGGGGGTACAATGAGCAGTTCTTC. This translates into CASISSGWSAGLRGYNEQFF. The J gene is TRBJ2-1, the V gene TRBV4-3; tentatively, D is TRBD1 (6 bases). Germline V gene sequence: CDR1 LGHNA, CDR2 YSLEER. Trimming left V 7 bases short and J 4 bases short, with 32 bases between. There are 20 residues in the CDR3.